Below are 15 T cell receptor beta chains sequenced from a single sample in a study of beta chain features in type 1 diabetes. These TCRs are of unknown antigen specificity. The study reverse transcribed the entire isolated RNA, so it sequenced expressed TCRB transcripts. Sequenced by immunoSEQ multiplex PCR; TCRdb stores in-frame clones only, minus some. The data hold about 160,000 clones, with just over 8% observed a single time. Broader study findings: When Type 1 diabetes patients were examined, their TCRB CDR3s proved moderately but significantly shorter in all four CD4+ subsets.

The sample was central memory CD4+ T cells from blood. All receptors derive from a woman younger than 35 with type 1 diabetes.

The chain has TRBV9 and TRBJ1-4, with D unclear. V was pared by 0 bases and J by 2 bases, with 8 bases between. CDR1 is SGDLS and CDR2 is YYNGEE in the germline V gene. The CDR3 loop spans 15 amino acids. The CDR3 loop is CASSVAHTTNEKLFF. DNA of the CDR3: TGTGCCAGCAGCGTAGCCCACACGACTAATGAAAAACTGTTTTTT.

The gene calls are TRBV27 and TRBJ1-3, with D hard to call. V was shortened by 11 bases and J by 4 bases, with 12 bases between the two germline ends. The CDR3 runs 12 residues. Germline-derived CDR1 and CDR2 are MNHEY and SMNVEV (reference sequence). This CDR3 reads CAEEVWGNTIYF. The CDR3 DNA reads as TGTGCCGAGGAGGTTTGGGGAAACACCATATATTTT.

The J gene is TRBJ1-2, the V gene TRBV5-1; TRBD1 matches at 10 bases. V gave up 8 bases and J gave up 1 base; unmatched junction bases: 26. The CDR3 is 21 amino acids. From germline, CDR1 is SGHRS and CDR2 YFSETQ. The CDR3 reads CARDRGTDPDRRDIYNYGYTF. The CDR3 DNA reads TGCGCCAGGGACAGGGGGACCGACCCAGACCGACGAGACATATATAACTATGGCTACACCTTC.

The rearrangement uses TRBV5-1 and TRBJ2-3; 8 bases match TRBD1. Trimming removed 2 bases from V and 5 bases from J; junction bases left unmatched: 7. Germline V lookup: CDR1 SGHRS, CDR2 YFSETQ. This CDR3 has 15 residues. The CDR3 here is CASSFGQGAIDTQYF. CDR3 bases: TGCGCCAGCAGCTTCGGGCAGGGGGCGATAGATACGCAGTATTTT.

This clone was recorded a few times. The chain recombines TRBV28 with TRBJ1-1, with D tentatively TRBD1 (5 bases). The CDR3 covers 16 residues. Trimming pared 7 bases from V and 1 base from J, leaving 19 bases between. Germline CDR1 is MDHEN and CDR2 is SYDVKM. CDR3 in amino acids: CASTMPQGSGNTEAFF. CDR3 coding DNA: TGTGCCAGCACCATGCCTCAGGGTTCGGGGAACACTGAAGCTTTCTTT.

This clone was recorded a few times. The gene calls are TRBV9 and TRBJ2-7; weak D call: TRBD1 (6 bases). Germline lookup yields CDR1 SGDLS and CDR2 YYNGEE. With 0 bases removed from V and 2 bases from J, the gap between germline ends came to 12 bases. This CDR3 spans 15 amino acids. Here the CDR3 reads CASSVADRSTYEQYF. In nucleotides, the CDR3 is TGTGCCAGCAGCGTAGCTGACAGGAGCACCTACGAGCAGTACTTC.

This chain joins TRBV6-4 and TRBJ2-6; no reliable D call. V was cut by 2 bases and J by 0 bases, with 8 bases left in between. Germline CDR1 is MRHNA and CDR2 is SNTAGT. The length of the CDR3 is 16 residues. Written as DNA, the CDR3 is TGTGCCAGCAGTGACGCACACCGCTCTGGGGCCAACGTCCTGACTTTC. It specifies CASSDAHRSGANVLTF.

This clone came up a few times. The chain employs TRBV5-1 and TRBJ2-5; no definite D call. CDR1 and CDR2 from the germline V gene are SGHRS and YFSETQ. V dropped 3 bases and J dropped 0 bases, with 6 bases sitting between them. There are 13 residues in the CDR3. CDR3 amino acids: CASSWQYQETQYF. CDR3 nucleotides: TGCGCCAGCAGCTGGCAGTACCAAGAGACCCAGTACTTC.

This clone showed up just a few times. V and J are TRBV4-1 and TRBJ1-1, with D hard to call. The CDR3 consists of 15 residues. V lost 7 bases and J 0 bases, leaving 15 bases between the germline ends. The germline V gene encodes CDR1 MGHRA and CDR2 YSYEKL. The chain's CDR3 is CASKDYRDVNTEAFF. The CDR3 DNA is TGCGCCAGCAAAGACTACCGGGATGTGAACACTGAAGCTTTCTTT.

This clone was seen a few times. This sequence joins TRBV4-3 and TRBJ1-1, with D uncertain. Germline values: CDR1 LGHNA, CDR2 YSLEER. The CDR3 consists of 13 residues. The V and J ends lost 2 bases and 7 bases respectively, with 11 bases between them. CDR3 nucleotides: TGCGCCAGCAGCCAAAGAGATACGGGTGAAGCTTTCTTT. Its translation: CASSQRDTGEAFF.

This clone came up a few times. The chain combines TRBV27 with TRBJ2-7; unclear D gene. Germline CDR1 reads MNHEY; CDR2 reads SMNVEV (reference sequence). The CDR3 sequence is 12 residues long. Trimming shortened V by 6 bases and J by 4 bases, and 10 bases separated the two germline ends. The CDR3 DNA follows: TGTGCCAGCAGGGTACAGATTTACGAGCAGTACTTC. Encoded protein: CASRVQIYEQYF.

The chain is built from TRBV19 and TRBJ2-1, with 14 bases that match TRBD2. V lost 6 bases and J lost 10; bases outside the gene matches: 8. CDR3 length equals 15 residues. Germline lookup yields CDR1 LNHDA and CDR2 SQIVND (reference sequence). The CDR3 DNA reads as TGTGCCAGTAGGCGACTAGCGGGAGGGCCAGGGGAGCAGTTCTTC. Translated: CASRRLAGGPGEQFF.

This clone was seen only a few times. The chain recombines TRBV4-3 with TRBJ1-3; the D gene is possibly TRBD1 (5 bases). Germline CDR1 reads LGHNA; CDR2 reads YSLEER. The CDR3 spans 16 residues. V lost 1 base and J 0 bases, leaving 10 bases between the germline ends. In nucleotides, the CDR3 is TGCGCCAGCAGCCAAGGACAGCCTCTCTCTGGAAACACCATATATTTT. This translates into CASSQGQPLSGNTIYF.

This clone was seen more than once but under ten times. This sequence joins TRBV7-2 and TRBJ1-5, with a possible D match to TRBD1 (5 bases). The CDR3 loop spans 14 amino acids. Germline V gene data show CDR1 as SGHTA and CDR2 as FQGNSA. V was trimmed by 6 bases and J by 6 bases, leaving 15 bases between them. DNA of the CDR3: TGTGCCAGCAGGCCAACCGCCGGGGGTCAGCCCCAGCATTTT. It codes for CASRPTAGGQPQHF. Drawing the rest from reference TRBV7-2 and TRBJ1-5, the complete variable domain is GAGVSQSPSNKVTEKGKDVELRCDPISGHTALYWYRQSLGQGLEFLIYFQGNSAPDKSGLPSDRFSAERTGGSVSTLTIQRTQQEDSAVYLCASRPTAGGQPQHFGDGTRLSIL.

This clone has just a few counts. The chain links TRBV19 to TRBJ2-2, with TRBD2 identical over 7 bases. After removal of 8 bases from V and 2 bases from J, the junction contained 5 bases not matched to a gene. CDR3 length: 14 residues. Germline loops: CDR1 LNHDA, CDR2 SQIVND (reference sequence). CDR3 in amino acids: CASSSGGNTGELFF. CDR3 sequence (DNA): TGTGCCAGTTCTAGCGGAGGTAACACCGGGGAGCTGTTTTTT.